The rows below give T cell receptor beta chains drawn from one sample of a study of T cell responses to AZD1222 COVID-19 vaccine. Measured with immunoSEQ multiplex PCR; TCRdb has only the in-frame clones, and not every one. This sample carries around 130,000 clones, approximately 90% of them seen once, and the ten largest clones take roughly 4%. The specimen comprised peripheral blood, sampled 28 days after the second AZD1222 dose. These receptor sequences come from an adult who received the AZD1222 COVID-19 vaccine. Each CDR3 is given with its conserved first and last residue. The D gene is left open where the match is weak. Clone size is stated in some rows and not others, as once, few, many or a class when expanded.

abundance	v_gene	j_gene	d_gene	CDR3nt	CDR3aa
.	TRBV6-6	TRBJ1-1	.	TGTGCCAGCGACACAGGACAGCTAACTGAAGCTTTCTTT	CASDTGQLTEAFF
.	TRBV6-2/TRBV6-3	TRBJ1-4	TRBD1	TGTGCCAGCAGTACGTGGGACAGGGGGAACGAAAAACTGTTTTTT	CASSTWDRGNEKLFF
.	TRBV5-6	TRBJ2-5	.	TGTGCCAGCAGCCCCCTGGGACAAAAAGAGACCCAGTACTTC	CASSPLGQKETQYF
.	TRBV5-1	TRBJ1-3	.	TGCGCCAGCAGCTACGAGGGGAACCGCCCTGGAAACACCATATATTTT	CASSYEGNRPGNTIYF
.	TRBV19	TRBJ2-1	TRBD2	TGTGCCAGTAGTATTGGCCCTAGCGGAACAGAGCAGTTCTTC	CASSIGPSGTEQFF
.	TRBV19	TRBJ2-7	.	TGTGCCAGTAGGCTCGGGGGGCGCGATCTGACCCACGAGCAGTACTTC	CASRLGGRDLTHEQYF
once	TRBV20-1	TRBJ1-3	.	TGCAGTGCTCTGGGGAACACCATATATTTT	CSALGNTIYF
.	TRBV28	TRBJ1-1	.	TGTGCCAGCAGCTCTGGACCGAACACTGAAGCTTTCTTT	CASSSGPNTEAFF
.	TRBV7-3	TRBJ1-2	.	TGTGCCAGCAGCGTAGCCCCGGGACTTCATGGCTACACCTTC	CASSVAPGLHGYTF
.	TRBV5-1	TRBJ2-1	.	TGCGCCAGCAGCTTGGAGGCGAGCGGCAATGAGCAGTTCTTC	CASSLEASGNEQFF
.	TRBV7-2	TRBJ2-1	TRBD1	TGTGCCAGCAGTCCCACAGGGGGCGTCCACAATGAGCAGTTCTTC	CASSPTGGVHNEQFF
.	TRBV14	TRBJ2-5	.	TGTGCCAGCAGCCAAGACGCGGGCGTTCGAGAGACCCAGTACTTC	CASSQDAGVRETQYF
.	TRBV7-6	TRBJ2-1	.	TGTGCCAGCAGCTTAGTAAAGGGATCCTACAATGAGCAGTTCTTC	CASSLVKGSYNEQFF
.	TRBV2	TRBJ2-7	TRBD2	TGTGCCAGCAACCCTGCGGGAGAGGGCGAGCAGTACTTC	CASNPAGEGEQYF
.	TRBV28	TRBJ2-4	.	TGTGCCAGCAGTTTAATTAGGCGGAACCTAGCCAAAAACATTCAGTACTTC	CASSLIRRNLAKNIQYF
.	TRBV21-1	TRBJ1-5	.	TGTGCCAGCAGCAGCGCCCGCGGGATGGGGGCGAGTCAGCCCCAGCATTTT	CASSSARGMGASQPQHF
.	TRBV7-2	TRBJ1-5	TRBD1	TGTGCCAGCAGCTCGACAGGGGGTCAGCCCCAGCATTTT	CASSSTGGQPQHF